The sequence of this T cell receptor (beta chain) was determined in a study of cytomegalovirus exposure and HLA in healthy donors. Overall study findings and caveats: In vitro checks showed that a few CMV-associated chains really do target CMV antigens. Cytomegalovirus-associated TCR beta chains were listed, numbering roughly 150. TCR beta chain V- and J-gene trimming was linked, in a later analysis, to a missense variant in DCLRE1C.

In the case of this clone: What it binds is unknown.

Looked up from germline, CDR1 is LNHDA and CDR2 is SQIVND (reference sequence). With 3 bases removed from V and 0 bases from J, the gap between germline ends came to 9 bases. This CDR3 comprises 15 residues. PCR employed 60 Vbeta and 13 Jbeta primers. Some clones are missing from TCRdb's copy, which holds only in-frame ones; the method was immunoSEQ multiplex PCR. Of tens of thousands of clones listed, around three quarters are singletons. The chain is built from TRBV19 and TRBJ2-1; D is uncertain. The origin of this receptor is a male donor in good health and CMV-seropositive. The source material was PBMCs. The CDR3 region is CASSILLSSYNEQFF. CDR3 DNA: TGTGCCAGTAGTATCCTCTTGAGCTCCTACAATGAGCAGTTCTTC.